Each of the 17 T cell receptor beta chains below was sequenced from the same sample in a study of OX40 agonist ivuxolimab in advanced cancers. Libraries were prepared by immunoSEQ multiplex PCR; TCRdb keeps only in-frame clonotypes and omits some of them. The table has more than 15,000 clones, just under 85% seen once. The sequencing used CD4+ or CD8+ T cells sorted from blood, collected in a trial of the OX40 agonist ivuxolimab. The receptors come from an adult with an advanced solid tumor such as melanoma, head and neck, liver or kidney cancer.

This clone is medium-sized within its sample. V gene TRBV5-6 combines with J gene TRBJ1-1, with D uncertain. Trimming removed 1 base from V and 4 bases from J, with 2 bases in between. Germline V gene lookup returns CDR1 SGHDT and CDR2 YYEEEE. The CDR3 has 11 amino acids. CDR3 coding DNA: TGTGCCAGCAGCTTGACCACTGAAGCTTTCTTT. Its protein is CASSLTTEAFF.

The V and J genes are TRBV2 and TRBJ2-7; D gene uncertain. The CDR3 is made up of 13 amino acids. Germline values: CDR1 SNHLY, CDR2 FYNNEI. The V and J ends lost 1 base and 3 bases respectively, with 7 bases between them. CDR3 in DNA: TGTGCCAGCAGTGAAGATTTATACTACGAGCAGTACTTC. This gives the protein CASSEDLYYEQYF.

The V gene is TRBV5-4, the J gene TRBJ2-7; D might be TRBD2 (5 bases). The CDR3 sequence is 13 residues long. CDR1 is SGHNT, CDR2 YYREEE, per germline (reference sequence). The V gene lost 2 bases and the J gene lost 0 bases, with 6 bases spanning the gap. CDR3 DNA sequence: TGTGCCAGCAGCTTTGGGAGCTCCTACGAGCAGTACTTC. Amino acid sequence: CASSFGSSYEQYF.

V and J are TRBV7-9 and TRBJ2-5, with 8 nucleotides matching TRBD2. The CDR3 extends over 13 amino acids. J gave up 5 bases and V 4 bases, and 3 bases lay outside the gene matches. Germline-derived CDR1 and CDR2 are SEHNR and FQNEAQ (reference sequence). The CDR3 coding sequence is TGTGCCAGCAGCTCCCCGGGGGGGGAGACCCAGTACTTC. Amino acids: CASSSPGGETQYF.

V usage is TRBV9 and J usage is TRBJ2-1; the D is unclear. The V gene's germline CDR1 is SGDLS and CDR2 YYNGEE. The CDR3 runs 13 residues. The V end lost 4 bases, the J end lost 9 bases, and 14 bases lay between the germline ends. The CDR3 DNA reads TGTGCCAGCAGCCCCTGGGATGAGAGTGAGCAGTTCTTC. It encodes CASSPWDESEQFF.

The V gene is TRBV7-9, the J gene TRBJ2-1, with TRBD2 matching 10 bases. The V gene's germline CDR1 is SEHNR and CDR2 FQNEAQ (reference sequence). The V gene end was trimmed by 2 bases and the J gene end by 10 bases; junction bases not matched to a gene: 5. The length of the CDR3 is 14 residues. The CDR3 spells CASSLNLAGEEQFF. The CDR3 bases are TGTGCCAGCAGCTTAAATCTAGCGGGAGAGGAGCAGTTCTTC. The full variable domain, with the rest looked up from reference TRBV7-9 and TRBJ2-1, is DTGVSQNPRHKITKRGQNVTFRCDPISEHNRLYWYRQTLGQGPEFLTYFQNEAQLEKSRLLSDRFSAERPKGSFSTLEIQRTEQGDSAMYLCASSLNLAGEEQFFGPGTRLTVL.

With regard to this clone: A read error may account for a junction end that differs from germline. V gene TRBV7-7 combines with J gene TRBJ2-1; D possibly corresponds to TRBD2 (5 bases). Germline V lookup: CDR1 SSHAT, CDR2 FNYEAQ (reference sequence). CDR3 length: 15 amino acids. The CDR3 DNA reads TGTGCTAGCAGCCCGGACTTGAGCTCCTACAATGAGCAGTTCTTC. Encoded protein: CASSPDLSSYNEQFF.

This chain links TRBV19 with TRBJ2-3; TRBD1 matches at 8 bases. The V and J ends lost 10 bases and 2 bases, in that order; junction bases with no gene match: 5. CDR1 LNHDA and CDR2 SQIVND come from the germline V gene (reference sequence). The CDR3 is made up of 13 amino acids. The DNA for the CDR3 is TGTGCCACCTCGGGACAGGCCACAGATACGCAGTATTTT. Protein: CATSGQATDTQYF.

J is TRBJ1-2 and V is TRBV5-6; D perhaps matches TRBD1 (6 bases). With 0 bases removed from V and 3 bases from J, the gap between germline ends came to 9 bases. The CDR3 sequence is 14 residues long. The germline V gene has CDR1 SGHDT and CDR2 YYEEEE. The CDR3 sequence: CASSLDGGHYGYTF. The CDR3, as DNA: TGTGCCAGCAGCTTGGATGGGGGCCACTATGGCTACACCTTC.

This chain joins TRBV5-6 and TRBJ1-6, with 9 bases aligning to TRBD1. With V trimmed by 0 bases and J by 3 bases, 4 bases remained unmatched. CDR1 is SGHDT and CDR2 is YYEEEE in the germline V gene. The CDR3 has 17 residues. This CDR3 reads CASSLGPGQGYNSPLHF. In DNA, the CDR3 is TGTGCCAGCAGCTTGGGGCCGGGACAGGGCTATAATTCACCCCTCCACTTT.

This clone appeared a few times. The rearrangement joins TRBV5-1 to TRBJ2-3, with 11 bases lining up with TRBD2. Germline CDR1 is SGHRS and CDR2 is YFSETQ. The trim removed 0 bases at V and 6 bases at J, leaving 6 bases unmatched. This CDR3 spans 16 amino acids. CDR3 region: CASSLALAGGGDTQYF. For the CDR3, the DNA is TGCGCCAGCAGCTTGGCCCTAGCGGGGGGCGGGGATACGCAGTATTTT.

J is TRBJ2-7 and V is TRBV5-1; 9 nucleotides agree with TRBD1. J gave up 2 bases and V 3 bases, and 3 bases lay outside the gene matches. Germline V gene sequence: CDR1 SGHRS, CDR2 YFSETQ. The CDR3 contains 14 residues. CDR3 in amino acids: CASSWDRDPYEQYF. As DNA, the CDR3 is TGCGCCAGCAGCTGGGACAGGGATCCCTACGAGCAGTACTTC.

This rearrangement joins TRBV7-8 to TRBJ1-1, with TRBD1 identical over 8 bases. The germline gives CDR1 SGHVS, CDR2 FQNEAQ. The CDR3 loop spans 16 amino acids. V dropped 5 bases and J dropped 4; count of bases not matched to a gene: 12. The CDR3 region is CASSPRTGRFSTEAFF. The CDR3 bases are TGTGCCAGCAGCCCCCGGACAGGGAGATTCTCCACTGAAGCTTTCTTT.

The gene calls are TRBV2 and TRBJ1-4; D unclear. Germline CDR1 and CDR2: SNHLY and FYNNEI. V lost 10 bases, J lost 7 bases, and 31 bases lay in between. The CDR3 spans 18 residues. The CDR3 DNA is TGTGCCACCCTCGGCCTGGAAGGGCAGGAGGGCTTCGGTGAAAAACTGTTTTTT. It yields the protein CATLGLEGQEGFGEKLFF. Together with reference TRBV2 and TRBJ1-4, the CDR3 gives the full variable domain: EPEVTQTPSHQVTQMGQEVILRCVPISNHLYFYWYRQILGQKVEFLVSFYNNEISEKSEIFDDQFSVERPDGSNFTLKIRSTKLEDSAMYFCATLGLEGQEGFGEKLFFGSGTQLSVL.

This clone is labeled medium-sized. The gene calls are TRBV25-1 and TRBJ1-6; 7 nucleotides align to TRBD1. With 11 bases clipped from V and 0 bases from J, the junction kept 16 bases outside the gene matches. CDR3 length: 18 residues. Germline CDR1 is MGHDK and CDR2 is SYGVNS. CDR3 amino acids: CAGGGDRAIVSYNSPLHF. CDR3 bases: TGTGCCGGGGGGGGTGACAGGGCGATCGTCTCCTATAATTCACCCCTCCACTTT.

The chain has TRBV18 and TRBJ2-7; 7 bases map to TRBD1. V shed 3 bases, J shed 1 base, and the junction held 3 bases outside the gene matches. The CDR3 covers 14 residues. CDR1 KGHSH and CDR2 LQKENI come from the germline V gene. The CDR3 bases are TGTGCCAGCTCACCGACAGGGAGATCCTACGAGCAGTACTTC. It is translated as CASSPTGRSYEQYF.

This chain uses TRBV21-1 with TRBJ1-2. TRBV21-1 corresponds to a pseudogene. The CDR3 totals 13 residues. DNA for the CDR3: TGTGCCAGCAGCAAAGCCCAAAAAAACGGCTACACCTTC. Protein product: CASSKAQKNGYTF.